This entry is about one TCR beta chain. Its antigen is still unknown. An amount of RNA that ranged from roughly 0.5 to 1 ug was reverse transcribed with random hexamers. Across 54 Vbeta and 13 Jbeta, TCR beta CDR3 was amplified with immunoSEQ multiplex PCR. MiXCR was run by TCRdb on the immunoSEQ multiplex PCR reads, yielding one entry per CDR3 protein. The sample lists 330,000 or so distinct CDR3 sequences; 85% were seen once. The entry originates in a study of CD8 T cells in Susac syndrome. This CDR3 comprises 12 residues. Germline CDR1 is SGHVS and CDR2 is FQNEAQ. The trim removed 10 bases at V and 8 bases at J, leaving 7 bases unmatched. General observations from the study: It was acknowledged by the study that relatively few individuals were included in its TCR sequencing and HLA analysis.

Material: CD8+ T cells from PBMCs. This sequence was found in a human donor with multiple sclerosis. The chain carries TRBV7-8 and TRBJ2-1; 8 bases match TRBD1. DNA of the CDR3: TGTGCCACGCAGGGGGCCGCGGATGAGCAGTTCTTC. As protein: CATQGAADEQFF.